These 28 T cell receptor beta chains came from one sample sequenced in a study of blood T cells in healthy people across ages. Then a second PCR, running about 6 to 11 cycles, was carried out with a sample-barcoded 5' primer and a J-beta primer mix. TCRdb analysed the 5' RACE reads with MiXCR anew, one entry per CDR3 protein. There are 1,800,000 or so distinct CDR3 sequences in the sample; 39% occur only once, and 23% lies in the top ten. Specimen: blood. The source of these receptors is a human donor in good health.

This clonotype was seen a few times. The J gene is TRBJ1-2, the V gene TRBV20-1; D is possibly TRBD1 (5 bases). CDR1 DFQATT and CDR2 SNEGSKA come from the germline V gene (reference sequence). The CDR3 has 13 residues. Trimming stripped 3 bases from V and 6 bases from J, with 14 bases between. The CDR3 spells CSARGPGLDGYTF. The CDR3 DNA sequence: TGCAGTGCTAGGGGACCGGGATTAGATGGCTACACCTTC.

Regarding this clonotype: It may be a read error: a sequence one base away is much more abundant. This rearrangement joins TRBV5-5 to TRBJ1-2; D is unresolved. The CDR3 has 16 residues. Germline CDR1 reads SGHKS; CDR2 reads YYEKEE (reference sequence). Trimming shortened V by 0 bases and J by 3 bases, and 15 bases separated the two germline ends. The CDR3 is CASSLGLGTTDYGYTF. DNA of the CDR3: TGTGCCAGCAGCTTGGGGCTCGGTACTACTGACTATGGCTACACCTTC.

CDR3 protein: CASSLAGAGWETQYF. CDR3 coding DNA: TGTGCCAGCAGTTTAGCGGGGGCCGGGTGGGAGACCCAGTACTTC. The genes are TRBV12-3 or TRBV12-4 and TRBJ2-5; a possible D gene is TRBD1 (6 bases). V lost 0 bases, J lost 5 bases, and 13 bases lay in between. The CDR3 runs to 15 residues.

The CDR3 loop is CASSQEREVPEGEQYF. In DNA form, the CDR3 reads TGCGCCAGCAGCCAAGAGCGGGAAGTGCCCGAAGGGGAGCAGTACTTC. This sequence joins TRBV4-1 and TRBJ2-7; D may be TRBD2 (6 bases). V lost 0 bases and J 7 bases, leaving 19 bases between the germline ends. Per the germline V gene, CDR1 is MGHRA and CDR2 is YSYEKL. The CDR3 runs to 16 residues.

The chain has TRBV6-5 and TRBJ2-3; D may be TRBD1 or TRBD2 (5 bases each). The CDR3 runs to 14 residues. Trimming stripped 5 bases from V and 5 bases from J, with 14 bases between. The germline V gene has CDR1 MNHEY and CDR2 SVGAGI. In DNA, the CDR3 is TGTGCCAGCAGTCGGGGCCCTAGTAAAGATACGCAGTATTTT. Encoded protein: CASSRGPSKDTQYF.

On this clonotype itself: A much bigger clone sits one base away, suggesting this may be a read error. The V call is TRBV20-1, the J call TRBJ2-3; 11 positions agree with TRBD2. Losses at the gene ends were 3 bases for V and 2 bases for J; bases not matched to a gene: 1. The germline CDR1 and CDR2 sequences are DFQATT and SNEGSKA (reference sequence). The CDR3 consists of 14 residues. As DNA, the CDR3 is TGCAGTGCTAGTAGCGGGGGGGTCACAGATACGCAGTATTTT. Translated: CSASSGGVTDTQYF.

Points on this clonotype: Given a much more abundant clone one base away, this may be a read error. The rearrangement uses TRBV6-1 and TRBJ2-5, with 7 bases that match TRBD2. This CDR3 has 12 amino acids. CDR1 and CDR2 (germline): MNHNS, SASEGT. V shed 7 bases and J 7 bases; nucleotides not matched to a gene: 6. Here the CDR3 DNA reads TGTGCCAGCAATATCCCGGGGGGGACCCAGTACTTC. Translated, it gives CASNIPGGTQYF.

The rearrangement links TRBV9 to TRBJ2-1; no firm D call. Germline CDR1 and CDR2: SGDLS and YYNGEE. The CDR3 consists of 15 residues. Deletions cut 3 bases from V and 4 bases from J, with 14 bases between. In DNA, the CDR3 is TGTGCCAGCAGCGACCGGGTGTCCCCGTACAATGAGCAGTTCTTC. Protein product: CASSDRVSPYNEQFF. Full variable domain (rest looked up from reference TRBV9 and TRBJ2-1): DSGVTQTPKHLITATGQRVTLRCSPRSGDLSVYWYQQSLDQGLQFLIQYYNGEERAKGNILERFSAQQFPDLHSELNLSSLELGDSALYFCASSDRVSPYNEQFFGPGTRLTVL.

This clonotype was detected only a few times. This chain uses TRBV6-2 or TRBV6-3 with TRBJ2-1; 12 bases fit TRBD1. Trimming removed 6 bases from V and 6 bases from J; junction bases left unmatched: 9. Germline V gene sequence: CDR1 MNHEY, CDR2 SVGEGT. The CDR3 sequence is 16 residues long. Written as DNA, the CDR3 is TGTGCCAGCAGCCCCTGGTGGGACAGGGGGCGCAATGAGCAGTTCTTC. This codes for CASSPWWDRGRNEQFF.

The J gene is TRBJ2-4, the V gene TRBV10-3; possibly TRBD1 for D (5 bases). Germline V gene data show CDR1 as ENHRY and CDR2 as SYGVKD. The CDR3 is made up of 14 amino acids. Trimming pared 3 bases from V and 4 bases from J, leaving 10 bases between. The CDR3 is CAISEGVRKNIQYF. CDR3 nucleotide sequence: TGTGCCATCAGTGAAGGGGTTCGGAAAAACATTCAGTACTTC.

The J gene is TRBJ2-1, the V gene TRBV6-4, with D tentatively TRBD1 (5 bases). The germline V gene encodes CDR1 MRHNA and CDR2 SNTAGT. The V gene lost 0 bases and the J gene lost 0 bases, with 12 bases spanning the gap. The CDR3 consists of 17 residues. This CDR3 is CASSDSDNPSSYNEQFF. CDR3 nucleotide sequence: TGTGCCAGCAGTGACTCGGACAACCCCAGCTCCTACAATGAGCAGTTCTTC.

This clonotype appeared a few times. The chain combines TRBV7-6 with TRBJ1-3; D is ambiguous. The ends were cut back, 1 base at V and 0 bases at J, with 13 bases in the middle. Germline lookup yields CDR1 SGHVS and CDR2 FNYEAQ. The CDR3 is made up of 17 amino acids. DNA for the CDR3: TGTGCCAGCAGCTTAGAGGCATATGATTTCTCTGGAAACACCATATATTTT. Amino acid sequence: CASSLEAYDFSGNTIYF. Full variable domain (missing parts from reference TRBV7-6 and TRBJ1-3): GAGVSQSPRYKVTKRGQDVALRCDPISGHVSLYWYRQALGQGPEFLTYFNYEAQQDKSGLPNDRFSAERPEGSISTLTIQRTEQRDSAMYRCASSLEAYDFSGNTIYFGEGSWLTVV.

This clonotype was seen at least ten times. This chain uses TRBV7-3 with TRBJ2-1, with 10 positions matching TRBD2. The CDR3 contains 14 residues. Germline values: CDR1 SGHTA, CDR2 FQGTGA. Losses at the gene ends were 5 bases for V and 4 bases for J; bases not matched to a gene: 2. CDR3 region: CASSQRGGYNEQFF. CDR3 nucleotide sequence: TGTGCCAGCAGCCAGCGGGGGGGATACAATGAGCAGTTCTTC.

This chain connects TRBV7-9 to TRBJ2-1, with 7 bases lining up with TRBD1. J lost 7 bases, V lost 6 bases, and 15 bases had no gene match. The CDR3 runs 16 residues. From germline, CDR1 is SEHNR and CDR2 FQNEAQ (reference sequence). The CDR3 DNA sequence: TGTGCCAGCAGAGCTATCCGAGGGACAGATGGTAATGAGCAGTTCTTC. Translation gives CASRAIRGTDGNEQFF.

This clonotype was picked up a small number of times. This chain joins TRBV28 and TRBJ1-4; D unclear. Germline V CDR1 and CDR2: MDHEN, SYDVKM. The V end lost 6 bases, the J end lost 5 bases, and 10 bases lay between the germline ends. The CDR3 has 13 residues. DNA for the CDR3: TGTGCCAGCAGGAGCTCTTTGAATGAAAAACTGTTTTTT. Protein sequence: CASRSSLNEKLFF.

The V call is TRBV7-9, the J call TRBJ1-3; D is uncertain. The V and J ends lost 2 bases and 0 bases respectively, with 17 bases between them. This CDR3 region has 18 residues. CDR1 and CDR2 from the germline V gene are SEHNR and FQNEAQ (reference sequence). As DNA, the CDR3 is TGTGCCAGCAGCTTACCGACCGGCAGTACCCACTCTGGAAACACCATATATTTT. It codes for CASSLPTGSTHSGNTIYF. Complete variable domain (other parts from reference TRBV7-9 and TRBJ1-3): DTGVSQNPRHKITKRGQNVTFRCDPISEHNRLYWYRQTLGQGPEFLTYFQNEAQLEKSRLLSDRFSAERPKGSFSTLEIQRTEQGDSAMYLCASSLPTGSTHSGNTIYFGEGSWLTVV.

This clonotype was detected a few times. This chain connects TRBV29-1 to TRBJ1-4; D is possibly TRBD1 (5 bases). The CDR3 runs 12 residues. Germline V lookup: CDR1 SQVTM, CDR2 ANQGSEA. Trimming took 4 bases from V and 8 from J, leaving 11 bases between them. The CDR3 reads CSVVGGDEKLFF. In nucleotides, the CDR3 is TGCAGCGTTGTTGGGGGTGACGAAAAACTGTTTTTT.

CDR3 loop: CASSLDGGSGNEQFF. CDR3 sequence (DNA): TGCGCCAGCAGCTTGGATGGGGGGTCGGGGAATGAGCAGTTCTTC. The rearrangement links TRBV5-1 to TRBJ2-1, with TRBD2 as a possible D gene (6 bases). Per the germline V gene, CDR1 is SGHRS and CDR2 is YFSETQ. The length of the CDR3 is 15 residues. Trimming left V 0 bases short and J 7 bases short, with 14 bases between. Full variable domain (missing parts from reference TRBV5-1 and TRBJ2-1): KAGVTQTPRYLIKTRGQQVTLSCSPISGHRSVSWYQQTPGQGLQFLFEYFSETQRNKGNFPGRFSGRQFSNSRSEMNVSTLELGDSALYLCASSLDGGSGNEQFFGPGTRLTVL.

The CDR3 DNA is TGCAGCGTTGTGCGGGATGGTGGGTCTGAAGCTTTCTTT. This encodes CSVVRDGGSEAFF. The rearrangement joins TRBV29-1 to TRBJ1-1; no clear D gene. V lost 4 bases and J lost 6, with 15 bases in between. Germline V lookup: CDR1 SQVTM, CDR2 ANQGSEA. This CDR3 contains 13 residues. The entire variable domain, with the rest obtained from reference TRBV29-1 and TRBJ1-1, is as follows: SAVISQKPSRDICQRGTSLTIQCQVDSQVTMMFWYRQQPGQSLTLIATANQGSEATYESGFVIDKFPISRPNLTFSTLTVSNMSPEDSSIYLCSVVRDGGSEAFFGQGTRLTVV.

The chain is built from TRBV7-3 and TRBJ2-3; D remains ambiguous. CDR3 length: 15 amino acids. The V end was cut by 5 bases, the J end by 5 bases, with 17 bases between. The germline V gene encodes CDR1 SGHTA and CDR2 FQGTGA. The CDR3: CASSLTLREGDTQYF. The CDR3 DNA follows: TGTGCCAGCAGCCTTACCCTTAGGGAAGGAGATACGCAGTATTTT. The full variable domain, with the rest looked up from reference TRBV7-3 and TRBJ2-3, is GAGVSQTPSNKVTEKGKYVELRCDPISGHTALYWYRQSLGQGPEFLIYFQGTGAADDSGLPNDRFFAVRPEGSVSTLKIQRTERGDSAVYLCASSLTLREGDTQYFGPGTRLTVL.

V is TRBV12-3 or TRBV12-4 and J is TRBJ1-2, with 7 bases matching TRBD1. The CDR3 is made up of 17 amino acids. J gave up 7 bases and V 3 bases, and 17 bases lay outside the gene matches. The CDR3 protein is CASSLGQGVIEGSGYTF. The CDR3 DNA sequence: TGTGCCAGCAGTTTGGGTCAGGGGGTAATTGAAGGTAGTGGCTACACCTTC.

The CDR3 protein is CASRRDGQFGGYTF. The CDR3 DNA reads TGTGCCAGCAGGAGGGACGGACAGTTTGGAGGCTACACCTTC. The V and J genes are TRBV6-6 and TRBJ1-2; TRBD1 might be the D (6 bases). Trimming cost V 6 bases and J 8 bases, with 19 bases left between them. Germline assignment: CDR1 MNHNY and CDR2 SVGAGI (reference sequence). This CDR3 region has 14 residues.

The V gene is TRBV20-1, the J gene TRBJ1-6, with 9 bases fitting TRBD1. Per germline, CDR1 DFQATT and CDR2 SNEGSKA (reference sequence). The CDR3 runs 19 residues. Unmatched junction bases numbered 9, after V lost 0 bases and J lost 0 bases. CDR3 bases: TGCAGTGCTAGAGAATTAATATTGGGACAGGGCTCCTATAATTCACCCCTCCACTTT. As protein: CSARELILGQGSYNSPLHF.

V gene TRBV7-9 combines with J gene TRBJ2-1; 7 bases agree with TRBD1. CDR1 and CDR2 from the germline V gene are SEHNR and FQNEAQ (reference sequence). Losses at the gene ends were 5 bases for V and 13 bases for J; bases not matched to a gene: 14. This CDR3 has 14 amino acids. The CDR3 reads CASSPRQGEETQFF. The CDR3 DNA reads TGTGCCAGCAGCCCCCGACAGGGAGAGGAGACCCAGTTCTTC.

This clonotype showed up just a few times. This sequence joins TRBV20-1 and TRBJ2-4, with 8 bases aligning to TRBD2. J gave up 13 bases and V 3 bases, and 8 bases lay outside the gene matches. This CDR3 has 12 residues. Germline V gives CDR1 DFQATT, CDR2 SNEGSKA (reference sequence). CDR3 in amino acids: CSASGGAEEQYF. The CDR3 region has the DNA TGCAGTGCTAGCGGGGGGGCAGAGGAGCAGTACTTC.

The chain has TRBV6-1 and TRBJ1-5; the D gene is possibly TRBD1 (5 bases). CDR3 length: 14 amino acids. Trimming stripped 2 bases from V and 3 bases from J, with 8 bases between. Germline V gene data show CDR1 as MNHNS and CDR2 as SASEGT. The CDR3 region is CASSESGINQPQHF. For the CDR3, the DNA is TGTGCCAGCAGTGAATCAGGGATCAATCAGCCCCAGCATTTT.

This clonotype was counted between two and nine times. The chain combines TRBV29-1 with TRBJ1-2; D remains unclear. CDR1 and CDR2 from the germline V gene are SQVTM and ANQGSEA. V lost 3 bases and J 0 bases, leaving 17 bases between the germline ends. This CDR3 comprises 16 residues. The CDR3 reads CSVDSVGRTSNYGYTF. The CDR3 bases are TGCAGCGTTGATAGTGTAGGGCGAACTTCTAACTATGGCTACACCTTC. Looking up the rest from reference TRBV29-1 and TRBJ1-2 gives the full variable domain: SAVISQKPSRDICQRGTSLTIQCQVDSQVTMMFWYRQQPGQSLTLIATANQGSEATYESGFVIDKFPISRPNLTFSTLTVSNMSPEDSSIYLCSVDSVGRTSNYGYTFGSGTRLTVV.

The V and J genes are TRBV7-9 and TRBJ2-1, with D maybe TRBD2 (6 bases). Looked up from germline, CDR1 is SEHNR and CDR2 is FQNEAQ (reference sequence). V was pared by 1 base and J by 10 bases, with 14 bases between. The CDR3 extends over 14 amino acids. CDR3 coding DNA: TGTGCCAGCAGCTTAGGTCCTAGACGGGGGGAGCAGTTCTTC. Its translation: CASSLGPRRGEQFF.